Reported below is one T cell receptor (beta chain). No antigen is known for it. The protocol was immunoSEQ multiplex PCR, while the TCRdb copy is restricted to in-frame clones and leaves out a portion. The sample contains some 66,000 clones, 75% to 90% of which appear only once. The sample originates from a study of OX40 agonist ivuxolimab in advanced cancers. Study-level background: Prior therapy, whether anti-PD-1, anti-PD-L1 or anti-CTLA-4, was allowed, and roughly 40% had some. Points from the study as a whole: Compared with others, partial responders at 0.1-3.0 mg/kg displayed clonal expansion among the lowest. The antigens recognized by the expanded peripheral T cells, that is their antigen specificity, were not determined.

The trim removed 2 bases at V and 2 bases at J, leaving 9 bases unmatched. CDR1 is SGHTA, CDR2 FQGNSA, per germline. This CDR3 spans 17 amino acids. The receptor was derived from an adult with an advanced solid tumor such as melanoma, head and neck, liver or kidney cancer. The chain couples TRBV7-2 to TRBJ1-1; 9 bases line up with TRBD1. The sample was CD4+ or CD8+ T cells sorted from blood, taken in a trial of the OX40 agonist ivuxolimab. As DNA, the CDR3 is TGTGCCAGCAGCTTAACTTGGACAGGGGATGGAAACACTGAAGCTTTCTTT. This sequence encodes CASSLTWTGDGNTEAFF.